One and the same sample provided the 2 T cell receptor beta chains below, sequenced in a study of cytomegalovirus exposure and HLA in healthy donors. The table came from immunoSEQ multiplex PCR; TCRdb's copy has only in-frame clones and leaves some out. Of some 64,000 clones in the sample, around 97% were seen once. The sequenced sample consisted of PBMCs. All receptors derive from a woman aged 18-29 years in good health and CMV-seropositive.

The chain carries TRBV28 and TRBJ2-7; D unclear. Trimming stripped 6 bases from V and 3 bases from J, with 18 bases between. Per germline, CDR1 MDHEN and CDR2 SYDVKM. The CDR3 spans 15 residues. DNA of the CDR3: TGTGCCAGCAGCTCCTTGAGGTCCCCCCTCTACGAGCAGTACTTC. Translation gives CASSSLRSPLYEQYF.

This chain uses TRBV5-1 with TRBJ2-6; 9 positions match TRBD2. Germline values: CDR1 SGHRS, CDR2 YFSETQ. The CDR3 is made up of 19 amino acids. V trimming: 2 bases; J trimming: 4 bases; junction bases outside the gene matches: 13. CDR3 protein: CASSFLAGPGASGANVLTF. The CDR3 DNA is TGCGCCAGCAGCTTCCTAGCGGGACCAGGGGCGAGCGGGGCCAACGTCCTGACTTTC.